Listed below are T cell receptor beta chains from one sample, sequenced in a study of long-term antiretroviral therapy in people with HIV. Some clones are missing from TCRdb's copy, which holds only in-frame ones; the method was immunoSEQ multiplex PCR. Found here are 21,000 or so clones, about 80% of them singletons; the top ten hold over 3.5%. The sample here was unsorted PBMCs, taken 0.5 years after starting antiretroviral therapy. These receptors were obtained from a man aged 18 to 29 with HIV. The CDR3 runs from the conserved cysteine through the conserved F or W. Each record gives: V gene, clone size, D gene, J gene, CDR3 DNA, CDR3 protein. D genes are given only for firm matches. Clone sizes are given selectively: once, few, many, or a class where the clone is expanded.

TRBV5-8	NA	TRBD1	TRBJ2-1	TGTGCCAGCAGCTTGTTGGGGGACAGGACCCACAATGAGCAGTTCTTC	CASSLLGDRTHNEQFF
TRBV5-1	NA	NA	TRBJ2-5	TGCGCCAGCAGCTTGGTGGCCGTCCAAGAGACCCAGTACTTC	CASSLVAVQETQYF
TRBV5-1	NA	TRBD1	TRBJ1-6	TGCGCCAGCAGCTTGGAGGGACAGGGGGGCAATTCACCCCTCCACTTT	CASSLEGQGGNSPLHF
TRBV19	NA	NA	TRBJ2-7	TGTGCCTCGGCTTACGGCGGGGGCCTCTACGAGCAGTACTTC	CASAYGGGLYEQYF
TRBV5-1	NA	TRBD2	TRBJ2-3	TGCGCCAGCAGCCGGGAGGGCACAGATACGCAGTATTTT	CASSREGTDTQYF
TRBV28	few	TRBD1	TRBJ1-2	TGTGCCAGCAGTGTCTCTACAGGGGCCTTGTCACGCTACACCTTC	CASSVSTGALSRYTF
TRBV4-2	NA	TRBD2	TRBJ2-3	TGTGCCAGCAGCCAAGAGAGGGCTAGCGGGACAGATACGCAGTATTTT	CASSQERASGTDTQYF
TRBV5-1	NA	NA	TRBJ1-1	TGCGCCAGCAGCTTGGATCAGGAGAACACTGAAGCTTTCTTT	CASSLDQENTEAFF
TRBV5-4	NA	TRBD1	TRBJ1-2	TGTGCCAGCAGCGGGACAGGCGGTAACTATGGCTACACCTTC	CASSGTGGNYGYTF
TRBV6-1	NA	TRBD2	TRBJ2-3	TGTGCCAGCAGTGAATCTACTAGCGGTAGCACAGATACGCAGTATTTT	CASSESTSGSTDTQYF
TRBV6-4	NA	NA	TRBJ2-3	TGTGCCAGCAGTGGCCCTTCTAAAGATACGCAGTATTTT	CASSGPSKDTQYF
TRBV10-3	NA	NA	TRBJ1-2	TGTGCCATCAGTGAGTCGCTTATCCACAGGGCTTATGGCTACACCTTC	CAISESLIHRAYGYTF
TRBV13	medium-sized	NA	TRBJ2-3	TGTGCCAGCAGCTCCAGGTCGGAAGGTCCACGTTGGGATACGCAGTATTTT	CASSSRSEGPRWDTQYF
TRBV6-6	NA	NA	TRBJ2-7	TGTGCCAGCAGAGAAGGGGAGATCAACGAGCAGTACTTC	CASREGEINEQYF
TRBV11-3	NA	NA	TRBJ2-2	TGTGCCAGCAGCCCGGGGCAGGGAAAAACCGGGGAGCTGTTTTTT	CASSPGQGKTGELFF
TRBV10-3	NA	TRBD1	TRBJ1-1	TGTGCCATCAGGGACAGGGAAGGCACTGAAGCTTTCTTT	CAIRDREGTEAFF
TRBV7-9	NA	NA	TRBJ2-1	TGTGCCAGCAGCTTAGGGCTTTCATACAATGAGCAGTTCTTC	CASSLGLSYNEQFF
TRBV5-8	NA	TRBD2	TRBJ2-2	TGTGCCAGCAGCTTCTATCGGCGGGAGGGAAACACCGGGGAGCTGTTTTTT	CASSFYRREGNTGELFF
TRBV18	NA	NA	TRBJ2-1	TGTGCCAGCTCACCCACTTTGGGGGAGCAGTTCTTC	CASSPTLGEQFF
TRBV4-1	NA	TRBD1	TRBJ2-7	TGCGCCAGCAGCCAAGGACAGGGGAATTCCTACGAGCAGTACTTC	CASSQGQGNSYEQYF
TRBV13	once	TRBD1	TRBJ1-1	TGTGCCAGCAGCTTTTGGATGACAGGGGGTATGAACACTGAAGCTTTCTTT	CASSFWMTGGMNTEAFF
TRBV2	NA	TRBD1	TRBJ2-1	TGTGCCAGCGCTTATGGGACAGACTACAATGAGCAGTTCTTC	CASAYGTDYNEQFF
TRBV11-1	few	NA	TRBJ2-3	TGTGCCAGCAGCTTAAACAGGGTCGGCGGCACAGATACGCAGTATTTT	CASSLNRVGGTDTQYF
TRBV7-8	NA	TRBD1	TRBJ1-2	TGTGCCAGCAGCCTACGGACAGGGCGGGATCCCTATGGCTACACCTTC	CASSLRTGRDPYGYTF
TRBV4-1	NA	TRBD2	TRBJ2-5	TGCGCCAGCAGCCAAGAGCGGGGGGCTGAGACCCAGTACTTC	CASSQERGAETQYF
TRBV7-2	NA	NA	TRBJ2-7	TGTGCCAGCCGAAATGAAGTTTACGAGCAGTACTTC	CASRNEVYEQYF
TRBV5-1	NA	TRBD1	TRBJ1-1	TGCGCCAGCAGCTTGGGGACAGGGCTGAACACTGAAGCTTTCTTT	CASSLGTGLNTEAFF
TRBV7-2	NA	TRBD2	TRBJ2-1	TGTGCCAGCAGCCTTACTGTAGCGGGAGGGAATGAGCAGTTCTTC	CASSLTVAGGNEQFF
TRBV18	few	NA	TRBJ2-1	TGTGCCAGCTCACCTGGCCGCTCCTACAATGAGCAGTTCTTC	CASSPGRSYNEQFF
TRBV13	NA	NA	TRBJ1-1	TGTGCCAGCAGCTTAGAACAGGGTAGGACTGAAGCTTTCTTT	CASSLEQGRTEAFF
TRBV30	NA	NA	TRBJ1-5	TGTGCCTTAGGCGGGGGTCTTGGCAATCAGCCCCAGCATTTT	CALGGGLGNQPQHF